The TCR beta chain under discussion was sequenced for a study of regulatory T cells in long-lasting Graves disease. Documented time point: newly diagnosed GD, antithyroid drugs for less than 3 months. The TCR library was prepared using RNA isolated from PBMCs. Researchers made TCR beta libraries by using iRepertoire HTBI primers and running Arm-PCR on CDR3 regions. TCRdb ran MiXCR on the multiplex PCR reads and lists one entry per CDR3 protein. The table lists 300,000 to 400,000 distinct CDR3 sequences, about 16% of them singletons. Study-wide results and limits: More public clonotypes were shared by persistent patients (around 2,500) than by new patients (fewer than 1,000).

There are many counts of this clonotype. Its antigen is undetermined. The origin of this receptor is a female donor with Graves disease. The material sequenced was peripheral blood mononuclear cells (PBMCs), taken at new diagnosis, from a patient treated with antithyroid drugs.

The CDR3 protein is CASSSEQETQYF. The CDR3, as DNA: TGTGCCAGCAGTTCAGAACAAGAGACCCAGTACTTC. The chain couples TRBV6-9 to TRBJ2-5; no reliable D call. The CDR3 is 12 residues long. Germline CDR1 and CDR2: MNHGY and SVAAGI. The V end lost 4 bases, the J end lost 2 bases, and 5 bases lay between the germline ends.